These 28 T cell receptor beta chains share one sample of origin, sequenced in a study of early T cells in non-severe SARS-CoV-2 infection. One entry per CDR3 protein, called by TCRdb with MiXCR from the 5' RACE reads. Of about 110,000 distinct CDR3 sequences in the sample, roughly 12% were seen once. This material consisted of whole blood, taken at baseline. The receptors stem from an adult who was a healthcare worker with PCR-confirmed SARS-CoV-2 infection or an uninfected control (not recorded which).

A few counts support this clonotype. The genes are TRBV11-2 and TRBJ1-6; D gene uncertain. The CDR3 contains 11 residues. V was cut by 8 bases and J by 9 bases, with 8 bases left in between. Germline CDR1 reads SGHAT; CDR2 reads FQNNGV. In DNA, the CDR3 is TGTGCCAGCGGCCTAGGTTCACCCCTCCACTTT. It codes for CASGLGSPLHF.

The chain combines TRBV9 with TRBJ2-3; possibly TRBD1 for D (5 bases). This CDR3 is built from 13 residues. Germline CDR1 SGDLS, CDR2 YYNGEE. V lost 0 bases, J lost 5 bases, and 7 bases lay in between. In DNA, the CDR3 is TGTGCCAGCAGCGTAGCCAGGGAAGATACGCAGTATTTT. Translated, it gives CASSVAREDTQYF.

The gene calls are TRBV5-1 and TRBJ2-5, with 13 bases aligning to TRBD2. V gave up 4 bases and J gave up 7 bases; unmatched junction bases: 16. CDR3 length: 18 amino acids. The germline CDR1 and CDR2 sequences are SGHRS and YFSETQ. In DNA form, the CDR3 reads TGCGCCAGCAGCCCCGGGACTAGCGGGACGTGGAGTAGGGGGACCCAGTACTTC. This sequence encodes CASSPGTSGTWSRGTQYF.

V usage is TRBV5-1 and J usage is TRBJ2-7; D perhaps matches TRBD1 (6 bases). This CDR3 comprises 13 residues. Looked up from germline, CDR1 is SGHRS and CDR2 is YFSETQ. Trimming stripped 0 bases from V and 6 bases from J, with 10 bases between. Written as DNA, the CDR3 is TGCGCCAGCAGCTTGGTTAGAGGGGGCGAGCAGTACTTC. It specifies CASSLVRGGEQYF.

This clonotype was found a few times. V gene TRBV7-9 combines with J gene TRBJ1-6, with 9 bases identical to TRBD1. With 5 bases clipped from V and 10 bases from J, the junction kept 9 bases outside the gene matches. The CDR3 is 15 residues long. The germline V gene has CDR1 SEHNR and CDR2 FQNEAQ (reference sequence). In DNA, the CDR3 is TGTGCCAGCAGCCCCGACTCGGGACAGGGATCACCCCTCCACTTT. Translating it yields CASSPDSGQGSPLHF.

The rearrangement uses TRBV7-9 and TRBJ2-5; 12 nucleotides agree with TRBD2. Germline CDR1 and CDR2: SEHNR and FQNEAQ (reference sequence). V shed 0 bases and J 5 bases; nucleotides not matched to a gene: 4. The CDR3 spans 16 residues. The DNA for the CDR3 is TGTGCCAGCAGCTTAGCACTTCTAGCGGGAGGGGAGACCCAGTACTTC. The encoded protein is CASSLALLAGGETQYF. Full variable domain (outside the CDR3, taken from reference TRBV7-9 and TRBJ2-5): DTGVSQNPRHKITKRGQNVTFRCDPISEHNRLYWYRQTLGQGPEFLTYFQNEAQLEKSRLLSDRFSAERPKGSFSTLEIQRTEQGDSAMYLCASSLALLAGGETQYFGPGTRLLVL.

The chain uses TRBV20-1 and TRBJ1-5; a weak D match, TRBD1 (5 bases). CDR3 length: 14 amino acids. Between the trimmed V and J ends, which lost 3 bases and 2 bases, there was a span of 11 bases. The V gene's germline CDR1 is DFQATT and CDR2 SNEGSKA (reference sequence). The CDR3 nucleotides are TGCAGTGCTAGTGCCGCAGGGCGCAATCAGCCCCAGCATTTT. Protein sequence: CSASAAGRNQPQHF.

This chain links TRBV5-1 with TRBJ2-7; 9 nucleotides align to TRBD2. The V gene end was trimmed by 0 bases and the J gene end by 6 bases; junction bases not matched to a gene: 7. Per germline, CDR1 SGHRS and CDR2 YFSETQ. This CDR3 has 15 amino acids. CDR3 nucleotides: TGCGCCAGCAGCTTGGGGTTAGCGGGAGTAGCCGAGCAGTACTTC. This translates into CASSLGLAGVAEQYF. The whole variable domain, remainder taken from reference TRBV5-1 and TRBJ2-7, is KAGVTQTPRYLIKTRGQQVTLSCSPISGHRSVSWYQQTPGQGLQFLFEYFSETQRNKGNFPGRFSGRQFSNSRSEMNVSTLELGDSALYLCASSLGLAGVAEQYFGPGTRLTVT.

This clonotype was counted between two and nine times. The chain recombines TRBV29-1 with TRBJ2-1, with D hard to call. This CDR3 is 11 amino acids long. The V gene lost 2 bases and the J gene lost 4 bases, with 3 bases spanning the gap. The germline gives CDR1 SQVTM, CDR2 ANQGSEA. The CDR3 is CSVENYNEQFF. CDR3 nucleotides: TGCAGCGTTGAAAATTACAATGAGCAGTTCTTC.

The V call is TRBV2, the J call TRBJ2-1, with 12 nucleotides matching TRBD2. The V gene end was trimmed by 6 bases and the J gene end by 7 bases; junction bases not matched to a gene: 13. This CDR3 comprises 17 residues. Germline loops: CDR1 SNHLY, CDR2 FYNNEI. The CDR3 sequence is CASSRTLAGGQENEQFF. CDR3 coding DNA: TGTGCCAGCAGCCGAACACTAGCGGGAGGCCAGGAAAATGAGCAGTTCTTC. The whole variable domain, filled in from reference TRBV2 and TRBJ2-1, reads EPEVTQTPSHQVTQMGQEVILRCVPISNHLYFYWYRQILGQKVEFLVSFYNNEISEKSEIFDDQFSVERPDGSNFTLKIRSTKLEDSAMYFCASSRTLAGGQENEQFFGPGTRLTVL.

The chain recombines TRBV7-9 with TRBJ1-1, with D possibly TRBD1 on 5 matching bases. Trimming cost V 5 bases and J 5 bases, with 21 bases left between them. The CDR3 has 16 amino acids. CDR1 SEHNR and CDR2 FQNEAQ come from the germline V gene (reference sequence). The CDR3: CASSLLKHVWGTEAFF. CDR3 in DNA: TGTGCCAGCAGCCTGCTAAAGCACGTCTGGGGGACTGAAGCTTTCTTT.

The V and J genes are TRBV12-3 or TRBV12-4 and TRBJ2-3; perhaps TRBD1 as D (8 bases). The CDR3 sequence is 16 residues long. Trimming cost V 1 base and J 2 bases, with 13 bases left between them. The CDR3 nucleotides are TGTGCCAGCAGTTTAGAACAGGGGGGGTCCACAGATACGCAGTATTTT. It encodes CASSLEQGGSTDTQYF.

CDR3 residues: CASSRAGGSYEQYF. CDR3 nucleotide sequence: TGTGCCAGCAGTCGAGCGGGAGGGTCCTACGAGCAGTACTTC. V is TRBV28 and J is TRBJ2-7; 10 bases are a match to TRBD2. The length of the CDR3 is 14 residues. Germline CDR1 reads MDHEN; CDR2 reads SYDVKM. Unmatched junction bases numbered 2, after V lost 5 bases and J lost 1 base.

A few counts support this clonotype. As DNA, the CDR3 is TGTGCCAGCAGCCCCTCCGTAGTAGTGGACACTGAAGCTTTCTTT. It codes for CASSPSVVVDTEAFF. The chain links TRBV7-3 to TRBJ1-1; no definite D call. Germline lookup yields CDR1 SGHTA and CDR2 FQGTGA. The CDR3 runs to 15 residues. The V and J ends lost 5 bases and 3 bases respectively, with 16 bases between them. Full variable domain (remainder filled in from reference TRBV7-3 and TRBJ1-1): GAGVSQTPSNKVTEKGKYVELRCDPISGHTALYWYRQSLGQGPEFLIYFQGTGAADDSGLPNDRFFAVRPEGSVSTLKIQRTERGDSAVYLCASSPSVVVDTEAFFGQGTRLTVV.

The gene calls are TRBV5-8 and TRBJ2-7, with 7 bases fitting TRBD1. Germline lookup yields CDR1 SGHTS and CDR2 YDEGEE. The CDR3 runs 14 residues. V dropped 2 bases and J dropped 3; count of bases not matched to a gene: 5. The CDR3 is CASSFRQGLYEQYF. In nucleotides, the CDR3 is TGTGCCAGCAGCTTCCGACAGGGTCTCTACGAGCAGTACTTC.

Only a few counts were recorded for this clonotype. This sequence joins TRBV10-3 and TRBJ1-6; 8 bases agree with TRBD1. CDR3 length: 15 amino acids. The V segment lost 8 bases and the J segment 5 bases; nucleotides outside the gene matches: 8. The germline CDR1 and CDR2 sequences are ENHRY and SYGVKD. CDR3 region: CAIQPPTGDNSPLHF. CDR3 DNA sequence: TGTGCCATCCAGCCTCCGACAGGGGATAATTCACCCCTCCACTTT.

This chain uses TRBV27 with TRBJ2-7; no clear D gene. The CDR3 contains 17 residues. CDR1 and CDR2 (germline): MNHEY, SMNVEV (reference sequence). The V gene lost 3 bases and the J gene lost 5 bases, with 23 bases spanning the gap. CDR3 region: CASSFDRRLSPADEQYF. For the CDR3, the DNA is TGTGCCAGCAGTTTTGATCGCAGGCTAAGCCCCGCAGACGAGCAGTACTTC.

This clonotype was observed a handful of times. The genes are TRBV5-1 and TRBJ1-2; 7 bases map to TRBD1. V shed 8 bases, J shed 1 base, and the junction held 8 bases outside the gene matches. The germline V gene encodes CDR1 SGHRS and CDR2 YFSETQ. The CDR3 is 14 residues long. Here the CDR3 reads CASKGGTFNYGYTF. CDR3 nucleotides: TGCGCCAGTAAAGGGGGCACCTTTAACTATGGCTACACCTTC.

This clonotype occurred many times. The gene calls are TRBV29-1 and TRBJ2-3; TRBD2 matches at 8 bases. Trimming cost V 2 bases and J 4 bases; bases outside gene matches: 11. Germline assignment: CDR1 SQVTM and CDR2 ANQGSEA. CDR3 length equals 16 residues. In nucleotides, the CDR3 is TGCAGCGTTGAACGGGGAGCGGGAGTGGGTCCAGATACGCAGTATTTT. This codes for CSVERGAGVGPDTQYF.

In DNA, the CDR3 is TGCAGTGCAGCGGGACCCCTTTCCGGCAGCTCCTACGAGCAGTACTTC. Protein: CSAAGPLSGSSYEQYF. The chain carries TRBV20-1 and TRBJ2-7; 7 positions agree with TRBD2. J was trimmed by 0 bases and V by 6 bases; bases with no gene match: 14. The CDR3 runs 16 residues. The germline gives CDR1 DFQATT, CDR2 SNEGSKA (reference sequence).

The table lists this clonotype with many counts. The CDR3 nucleotides read TGTGCCAGCAGTTACTCCGCGGCGCTCCCCCATGGCTACACCTTC. This encodes CASSYSAALPHGYTF. The V and J genes are TRBV6-5 and TRBJ1-2; D not certain. This CDR3 spans 15 amino acids. Trimming removed 0 bases at V and 6 bases at J, with 14 bases between. CDR1 and CDR2 from the germline V gene are MNHEY and SVGAGI.

This clonotype was detected a few times. The DNA for the CDR3 is TGTGCCTGGAGTGGCCAGGGGTACACTGAAGCTTTCTTT. It codes for CAWSGQGYTEAFF. This chain uses TRBV30 with TRBJ1-1, with D perhaps TRBD1 (6 bases). The V and J ends lost 1 base and 3 bases respectively, with 9 bases between them. Looked up from germline, CDR1 is GTSNPN and CDR2 is SVGIG (reference sequence). The CDR3 covers 13 residues.

This clonotype has ten or more counts. This chain's CDR3 is CATSDLHPRGRSNQPQHF. The CDR3 DNA is TGTGCCACCAGTGATTTGCATCCCAGGGGCAGGAGCAATCAGCCCCAGCATTTT. The chain has TRBV24-1 and TRBJ1-5, with a possible D match to TRBD1 (6 bases). The CDR3 extends over 18 amino acids. V gave up 0 bases and J gave up 1 base, with 15 bases separating them. Germline loops: CDR1 KGHDR, CDR2 SFDVKD.

The chain joins TRBV29-1 to TRBJ2-1; D is tentatively TRBD1 or TRBD2 (5 bases each). This CDR3 has 13 amino acids. Looked up from germline, CDR1 is SQVTM and CDR2 is ANQGSEA. V was shortened by 5 bases and J by 7 bases, with 15 bases between the two germline ends. The CDR3, as DNA: TGCAGCGTTTTCGGGACCAGGACGAATGAGCAGTTCTTC. This gives the protein CSVFGTRTNEQFF.

In this sample, this clonotype turned up a few times. The chain carries TRBV29-1 and TRBJ2-3, with D unresolved. CDR1 and CDR2 from the germline V gene are SQVTM and ANQGSEA. The CDR3 runs to 14 residues. V lost 6 bases and J lost 2, with 15 bases in between. The CDR3 nucleotides are TGCAGCGTGGGCAAAGGGAACCCCACAGATACGCAGTATTTT. Residues: CSVGKGNPTDTQYF.

This chain connects TRBV6-5 to TRBJ1-2; no reliable D call. CDR3 length: 12 residues. V was pared by 8 bases and J by 2 bases, with 9 bases between. Per germline, CDR1 MNHEY and CDR2 SVGAGI. The CDR3 reads CASSTQNYGYTF. DNA of the CDR3: TGTGCCAGCTCGACACAGAACTATGGCTACACCTTC.

There are a few counts of this clonotype. The CDR3 nucleotides are TGTGCCAGCAGTTTACAACCGCCCGGGACGGGGCTAAACGAGCAGTACTTC. Amino acids: CASSLQPPGTGLNEQYF. The rearrangement joins TRBV27 to TRBJ2-7, with D possibly being TRBD1 or TRBD2 (5 bases each). CDR3 length: 17 residues. The V gene's germline CDR1 is MNHEY and CDR2 SMNVEV (reference sequence). The V end was cut by 2 bases, the J end by 5 bases, with 22 bases between.

This clonotype was found a few times. This chain links TRBV20-1 with TRBJ2-1, with 8 bases lining up with TRBD1. The junction had 8 bases not matched to a gene; V was cut back by 0 bases and J by 4 bases. CDR1 and CDR2 from the germline V gene are DFQATT and SNEGSKA (reference sequence). The CDR3 is made up of 16 amino acids. The CDR3 spells CSARDRSRGLYNEQFF. The CDR3, as DNA: TGCAGTGCTAGAGATAGGAGCAGGGGGCTTTACAATGAGCAGTTCTTC.